The 19 T cell receptor beta chains below all came from one sample that was sequenced in a study of human T cells and chemical hapten exposure (TCRdb year 2021). What this sample's time point label stands for: patch test 2, 6 weeks after DPC sensitization. Interpreted using the paper, the treatment or condition label stands for: therapeutic diphenylcyclopropenone sensitization with weekly scalp DPC. Receptor amplification or capture employed RACE. Sequencer: NextSeq 500. The public reads were reanalyzed by TCRdb: fastp trimming at Q25, MiXCR alignment, in-frame beta chains only. CDR3 protein sequences are deduplicated, and each keeps its most common genes and DNA. The sample table lists about 84,000 distinct CDR3 sequences, 10% of them with a count of one. The ten largest clones capture approximately 5% of the sample. Sequenced here: whole blood, sampled in connection with sensitization to the hapten diphenylcyclopropenone (DPC). Receptor source: a woman between 50 and 59 years old with alopecia areata. Some clones in this sample may be carry-over from other donors' samples.

This clonotype was observed a handful of times. The chain recombines TRBV14 with TRBJ2-1, with no clear D. V was trimmed by 1 base and J by 4 bases, leaving 8 bases between them. The CDR3 loop spans 14 amino acids. Germline CDR1 SGHDN, CDR2 FVKESK. The CDR3 loop is CASSQASPYNEQFF. The CDR3 bases are TGTGCCAGCAGCCAAGCTTCTCCGTACAATGAGCAGTTCTTC.

The chain is built from TRBV29-1 and TRBJ1-1; perhaps TRBD1 as D (5 bases). This CDR3 has 12 residues. CDR1 is SQVTM and CDR2 is ANQGSEA in the germline V gene. The V and J ends lost 6 bases and 7 bases respectively, with 15 bases between them. The CDR3 DNA sequence: TGCAGCGTGGCCGGGGCGGCGATTGAAGCTTTCTTT. Translating it yields CSVAGAAIEAFF.

This clonotype turned up a few times. The J gene is TRBJ1-1, the V gene TRBV12-3 or TRBV12-4; no firm D call. V was pared by 6 bases and J by 4 bases, with 12 bases between. The CDR3 sequence is 13 residues long. This CDR3 reads CASRGPIFTEAFF. The DNA of the CDR3 is TGTGCCAGCAGAGGGCCCATCTTCACTGAAGCTTTCTTT.

At least ten counts were recorded for this clonotype. V usage is TRBV19 and J usage is TRBJ2-7; D is ambiguous. Trimming cost V 5 bases and J 2 bases, with 16 bases left between them. Germline values: CDR1 LNHDA, CDR2 SQIVND (reference sequence). The CDR3 is made up of 15 amino acids. In DNA, the CDR3 is TGTGCCAGTAGTCTCGGCCCCGGTCGGGCCTACGAGCAGTACTTC. It yields the protein CASSLGPGRAYEQYF.

The chain joins TRBV20-1 to TRBJ1-1; tentatively, D is TRBD1 (6 bases). Trimming shortened V by 1 base and J by 1 base, and 10 bases separated the two germline ends. Germline lookup yields CDR1 DFQATT and CDR2 SNEGSKA (reference sequence). The CDR3 runs to 14 residues. CDR3 amino acids: CSARVAGANTEAFF. As DNA, the CDR3 is TGCAGTGCTAGAGTTGCGGGGGCGAACACTGAAGCTTTCTTT.

The V call is TRBV29-1, the J call TRBJ2-1, with D possibly TRBD1 on 5 matching bases. The CDR3 spans 13 residues. The germline V gene encodes CDR1 SQVTM and CDR2 ANQGSEA. V was trimmed by 0 bases and J by 4 bases, leaving 7 bases between them. In DNA, the CDR3 is TGCAGCGTTGAAGAGACAGCATACAATGAGCAGTTCTTC. Its protein product is CSVEETAYNEQFF.

At least ten counts were recorded for this clonotype. The gene calls are TRBV5-6 and TRBJ2-1, with a tentative D call TRBD1 (6 bases). The CDR3 is 12 residues long. The V gene's germline CDR1 is SGHDT and CDR2 YYEEEE. V lost 4 bases and J lost 8, with 10 bases in between. CDR3 protein: CASSLQGYEQFF. In nucleotides, the CDR3 is TGTGCCAGCAGCCTACAGGGTTATGAGCAGTTCTTC.

This clonotype was seen repeatedly, ten times or more. The chain carries TRBV11-2 and TRBJ2-1, with D tentatively TRBD2 (5 bases). CDR1 is SGHAT, CDR2 FQNNGV, per germline. The CDR3 has 15 amino acids. V was pared by 1 base and J by 3 bases, with 10 bases between. The CDR3 nucleotides read TGTGCCAGCAGCTTAGGCTATCGGGACTACAATGAGCAGTTCTTC. It codes for CASSLGYRDYNEQFF. The full variable domain, rest sourced from reference TRBV11-2 and TRBJ2-1, is EAGVAQSPRYKIIEKRQSVAFWCNPISGHATLYWYQQILGQGPKLLIQFQNNGVVDDSQLPKDRFSAERLKGVDSTLKIQPAKLEDSAVYLCASSLGYRDYNEQFFGPGTRLTVL.

The V and J genes are TRBV5-5 and TRBJ2-2; possible D gene TRBD1, 6 bases. Per germline, CDR1 SGHKS and CDR2 YYEKEE (reference sequence). Trimming removed 4 bases at V and 5 bases at J, with 9 bases between. The CDR3 totals 13 residues. CDR3 nucleotides: TGTGCCAGCAGCGTAACAGGGACCGGGGAGCTGTTTTTT. This sequence encodes CASSVTGTGELFF.

This clonotype appeared many times. The V gene is TRBV19, the J gene TRBJ2-2, with 9 bases lining up with TRBD2. CDR1 and CDR2 (germline): LNHDA, SQIVND (reference sequence). The CDR3 is made up of 17 amino acids. The V gene end was trimmed by 7 bases and the J gene end by 5 bases; junction bases not matched to a gene: 14. CDR3 DNA sequence: TGTGCCAGTATTCAACTCGCGGGAGGGTCGGGTACCGGGGAGCTGTTTTTT. This codes for CASIQLAGGSGTGELFF.

This clonotype has a count of ten or more. This chain links TRBV7-2 with TRBJ1-1; D not certain. CDR1 is SGHTA and CDR2 is FQGNSA in the germline V gene. The CDR3 is made up of 13 amino acids. Trimming took 5 bases from V and 0 from J, leaving 7 bases between them. CDR3 in DNA: TGTGCCAGCAGCCTAACAGTGAACACTGAAGCTTTCTTT. Its protein product is CASSLTVNTEAFF.

This chain connects TRBV19 to TRBJ2-6; no clear D. This CDR3 comprises 13 residues. Germline CDR1 LNHDA, CDR2 SQIVND (reference sequence). V was pared by 7 bases and J by 1 base, with 5 bases between. CDR3: CASTRSGANVLTF. The CDR3 nucleotides read TGTGCCAGTACCCGATCTGGGGCCAACGTCCTGACTTTC.

The sample holds a few counts of this clonotype. The chain carries TRBV7-9 and TRBJ2-1; D perhaps matches TRBD2 (5 bases). The germline V gene has CDR1 SEHNR and CDR2 FQNEAQ (reference sequence). With 2 bases removed from V and 4 bases from J, the gap between germline ends came to 15 bases. The CDR3 is 16 amino acids. This chain's CDR3 is CASSLSGIRAYNEQFF. The CDR3 bases are TGTGCCAGCAGCTTATCCGGGATAAGGGCTTACAATGAGCAGTTCTTC.

Of note for this clonotype: This clone may be a read error of a much larger clone one base away. The rearrangement uses TRBV6-6 and TRBJ1-5; D remains ambiguous. V was shortened by 5 bases and J by 7 bases, with 18 bases between the two germline ends. This CDR3 has 15 amino acids. In germline, CDR1 is MNHNY, CDR2 SVGAGI (reference sequence). The CDR3 DNA is TGTGCCAGCAGTCACAACAAGTGGCTAGGGCAGCCCCAGCATTTT. It is translated as CASSHNKWLGQPQHF.

This clonotype was seen a few times. V gene TRBV27 combines with J gene TRBJ2-1; weak D call: TRBD1 (6 bases). Trimming removed 10 bases from V and 0 bases from J, with 13 bases in between. The CDR3 is 14 residues long. Germline V lookup: CDR1 MNHEY, CDR2 SMNVEV (reference sequence). CDR3 nucleotide sequence: TGTGCCACGGCAGTGGACAGCTCCTACAATGAGCAGTTCTTC. Amino acids: CATAVDSSYNEQFF.

The table lists this clonotype with many counts. V usage is TRBV15 and J usage is TRBJ1-3; the match to TRBD1 covers 8 bases. The V gene end was trimmed by 0 bases and the J gene end by 0 bases; junction bases not matched to a gene: 13. Germline V gene sequence: CDR1 LNHNV, CDR2 YYDKDF (reference sequence). The CDR3 has 20 amino acids. The CDR3 DNA sequence: TGTGCCACCAGCAGAGATCGCAATAAGGGGACAGGATTCTCTGGAAACACCATATATTTT. Its protein is CATSRDRNKGTGFSGNTIYF. Full variable domain (outside the CDR3, taken from reference TRBV15 and TRBJ1-3): DAMVIQNPRYQVTQFGKPVTLSCSQTLNHNVMYWYQQKSSQAPKLLFHYYDKDFNNEADTPDNFQSRRPNTSFCFLDIRSPGLGDTAMYLCATSRDRNKGTGFSGNTIYFGEGSWLTVV.

Concerning this clonotype: Possible read error: a much larger clone is one base away. The chain has TRBV4-2 and TRBJ2-5; tentative D call: TRBD1 (6 bases). V shed 4 bases and J shed 0 bases, with 15 bases lying between them. The CDR3 is made up of 16 amino acids. Germline CDR1 is LGHNA and CDR2 is YNFKEQ. The CDR3 loop reads CASSRGLEGDQETQYF. DNA for the CDR3: TGTGCCAGCAGCCGGGGGCTAGAGGGGGACCAAGAGACCCAGTACTTC.

The genes are TRBV3-2 and TRBJ2-7; the tabulated D call, TRBD2, remains unverified against the DNA. TRBV3-2 is recorded as a pseudogene. The CDR3 consists of 17 residues. CDR3 protein: CASSQPRTSGLSYEQYF. The CDR3 coding sequence is TGTGCCAGCAGCCAACCGAGGACTAGCGGGCTCTCCTACGAGCAGTACTTC.

This clonotype was seen at least ten times. The CDR3 sequence: CASSYLRPGPGDTQYF. CDR3 nucleotides: TGTGCCAGCAGTTACTTAAGACCGGGCCCCGGTGATACGCAGTATTTT. The V and J genes are TRBV6-6 and TRBJ2-3; D gene ambiguous. With 1 base removed from V and 6 bases from J, the gap between germline ends came to 17 bases. The CDR3 contains 16 residues. Germline-derived CDR1 and CDR2 are MNHNY and SVGAGI (reference sequence).